Below, one TCR beta chain is given with its context. Its antigen is as yet unknown. The junction differs from germline at one of its ends, possibly a read error. MiXCR was run by TCRdb on the reads, yielding one entry per CDR3 protein. The data contain around 430,000 distinct CDR3 sequences, approximately 46% of them seen just once; the ten biggest clones take up about 45%. The sample comes from a study of T cell repertoires in cytomegalovirus infection. Overall study context: It was the public TCR beta signatures that indicated both CMV infection and matching HLA type.

Study findings and constraints: The ex vivo response was dominated by HLA-C-restricted CMV-specific TCR beta clonotypes.

The input for sequencing was cultured PBMCs, taken from culture after CMV antigen stimulation. This receptor was obtained from a human donor in good health (CMV status not recorded). Some clones in this sample may be carry-over from other donors' samples.

The DNA of the CDR3 is TGCGCCAGCAGTGAGGCGGGAGTCACAGGTACGCAGTATTTT. Translation: CASSEAGVTGTQYF. This chain connects TRBV10-1 to TRBJ2-3, with 7 bases lining up with TRBD2. Germline lookup yields CDR1 WNHNN and CDR2 SYGVQD (reference sequence). The CDR3 is 14 amino acids.